One and the same sample provided the 3 T cell receptor beta chains below, sequenced in a study of cytomegalovirus exposure and HLA in healthy donors. A multiplex PCR was run with 60 Vbeta primers and 13 Jbeta primers. Profiling relied on immunoSEQ multiplex PCR, and the TCRdb table lists in-frame clones only, not all of them. The data contain around 130,000 clones, 65% to 85% of them seen just once; the ten biggest clones take up about 1.8%. Sample: PBMCs. The origin of the receptors is a woman in her forties in good health and CMV-seronegative.

Only one count was recorded for this clone. A junction end diverges from the germline sequence, so it may reflect a read error. The chain recombines TRBV14 with TRBJ2-7, with TRBD1 matching over 7 bases. The CDR3 loop spans 12 amino acids. CDR1 and CDR2 (germline): SGHDN, FVKESK. The CDR3 nucleotides are TGTGCCAGCAGTCAAGGGCCGACAGGGAGGTACTTC. Translation: CASSQGPTGRYF. Supplemented by reference TRBV14 and TRBJ2-7, the full variable domain reads EAGVTQFPSHSVIEKGQTVTLRCDPISGHDNLYWYRRVMGKEIKFLLHFVKESKQDESGMPNNRFLAERTGGTYSTLKVQPAELEDSGVYFCASSQGPTGRYFGPGTRLTVT.

V and J are TRBV28 and TRBJ2-5, with D possibly being TRBD2 (6 bases). Trimming shortened V by 4 bases and J by 2 bases, and 14 bases separated the two germline ends. Germline CDR1 reads MDHEN; CDR2 reads SYDVKM. The CDR3 sequence is 15 residues long. The CDR3 bases are TGTGCCAGCAGTTCGGACGCGGGGTTTCAAGAGACCCAGTACTTC. Its translation is CASSSDAGFQETQYF. Using reference TRBV28 and TRBJ2-5 for the parts outside the CDR3, the full variable domain is DVKVTQSSRYLVKRTGEKVFLECVQDMDHENMFWYRQDPGLGLRLIYFSYDVKMKEKGDIPEGYSVSREKKERFSLILESASTNQTSMYLCASSSDAGFQETQYFGPGTRLLVL.

The rearrangement links TRBV28 to TRBJ2-7; 11 bases match TRBD1. V lost 5 bases to trimming and J lost 1 base; unmatched junction nucleotides: 4. This CDR3 spans 15 amino acids. From germline, CDR1 is MDHEN and CDR2 SYDVKM. The CDR3 DNA is TGTGCCAGCAGTAGCGGACAGGGGGCTTCCTACGAGCAGTACTTC. Translating it yields CASSSGQGASYEQYF.